A selection of T cell receptor beta chains follows, all from one sample in a study of blood T cells in healthy people across ages. One entry per CDR3 protein results from TCRdb running MiXCR on the 5' RACE reads. The data hold approximately 800,000 distinct CDR3 sequences, with roughly 46% observed a single time. What was sequenced was blood. These receptors were collected from a man at least 80 years old in good health. Both conserved end residues are part of each CDR3. D genes are given only for firm matches. A row's size may be missing; if present it is once, few, many or a size class.

d_call j_call clone_size v_call cdr3_nt cdr3_aa
- TRBJ2-5 - TRBV20-1 TGCAGTGCTAGAGATCAATCGGGGATGGAGACCCAGTACTTC CSARDQSGMETQYF
TRBD1 TRBJ2-3 many TRBV7-3 TGTGCCAGCAGCGAGAACAGGGGACCGACAGATACGCAGTATTTT CASSENRGPTDTQYF
- TRBJ2-5 once TRBV7-2 TGTGCCAGCAGCTTAGAGTACAGCCAAGAGACCCAGTACTTC CASSLEYSQETQYF
- TRBJ2-3 - TRBV30 TGTGCCTGGGGACCCCTCGGGACGGACACAGATACGCAGTATTTT CAWGPLGTDTDTQYF
TRBD2 TRBJ2-2 - TRBV5-1 TGCGCCAGCAGCCTAGCGGTTGACACCGGGGAGCTGTTTTTT CASSLAVDTGELFF
- TRBJ2-3 - TRBV7-9 TGTGCCAGCAGCAGACAAAGGGCTAGCGGCACAGATACGCAGTATTTT CASSRQRASGTDTQYF
- TRBJ2-1 - TRBV24-1 TGTGCCACCAGTGATTCCCGAAAGGGTGGTCTAAGTGAGCAGTTCTTC CATSDSRKGGLSEQFF
- TRBJ2-5 - TRBV5-1 TGCGCCAGCAGCCTCAACCAGGGCCACCAAGAGACCCAGTACTTC CASSLNQGHQETQYF
TRBD1 TRBJ2-3 - TRBV10-3 TGTGCCATCAGGGCAGGGGGCCAGGACCCCATCCATACGTATTTT CAIRAGGQDPIHTYF
TRBD1 TRBJ2-1 many TRBV6-1 TGTGCCAGTATACGAGACAGGGTTGGTATTGAGCAGTTCTTC CASIRDRVGIEQFF
- TRBJ2-1 many TRBV7-2 TGTGCCAGCAGCACCCCTGCGAGCTCCTACAATGAGCAGTTCTTC CASSTPASSYNEQFF
TRBD2 TRBJ2-1 - TRBV24-1 TGTGCCACCAGTGATTTTAGAGCGGGAGGCCTCGGGGAGCAGTTCTTC CATSDFRAGGLGEQFF
TRBD2 TRBJ2-1 few TRBV27 TGTGCCAGCAGTCCACGGGGGGGCCTGAACAATGAGCAGTTCTTC CASSPRGGLNNEQFF
TRBD1 TRBJ1-4 once TRBV6-1 TGTGCCAGCAGTGCAGACAGGGTTAGCGAAAAACTGTTTTTT CASSADRVSEKLFF
- TRBJ2-7 - TRBV20-1 TGCAGTGCTGGGACGAGCGGTCGGGGTTCCTACAATGGGCAGTACTTC CSAGTSGRGSYNGQYF
- TRBJ2-7 - TRBV3-1 TGTGCCAGCAGCCAAGATCTCGCAGGGTGGAGCGAGCAGTACTTC CASSQDLAGWSEQYF
TRBD2 TRBJ2-1 - TRBV4-1 TGCGCCAGCAGCCAAGATCGGTCTAGCGGGAGCTACAATGAGCAGTTCTTC CASSQDRSSGSYNEQFF
- TRBJ2-2 - TRBV5-1 TGCGCCAGCAGCGACATAGGGGACGGGGAGCTGTTTTTT CASSDIGDGELFF
TRBD2 TRBJ2-1 few TRBV7-8 TGTGCCAGCAGCTTAGATCCTAGCGGGAGTGACTCCTACAATGAGCAGTTCTTC CASSLDPSGSDSYNEQFF
TRBD1 TRBJ1-2 - TRBV29-1 TGCAGCGTCGACAGGGGCGACTATGGCTACACCTTC CSVDRGDYGYTF
TRBD2 TRBJ2-3 many TRBV7-2 TGTGCCAGCAGAGCGGGAGGGTTGATTAGCACAGATACGCAGTATTTT CASRAGGLISTDTQYF
TRBD1 TRBJ1-2 - TRBV5-1 TGCGCCAGCAGCTTGGGGGGACAGGGCCCCAAGAGCTATGGCTACACCTTC CASSLGGQGPKSYGYTF
TRBD2 TRBJ2-3 - TRBV5-1 TGCGCCAGCAGCCAGACTAGCGGGAGTGATGCGGATACGCAGTATTTT CASSQTSGSDADTQYF
TRBD2 TRBJ2-5 - TRBV29-1 TGCAGCGCCGGGAGGGAGGGAGCAGAGACCCAGTACTTC CSAGREGAETQYF
- TRBJ2-5 many TRBV28 TGTGCCAGCAGGTACCAAGAGACCCAGTACTTC CASRYQETQYF
TRBD1 TRBJ2-1 - TRBV6-5 TGTGCCAGCAGTCAGACAACAGGGGGTATGCAGTTCTTC CASSQTTGGMQFF
- TRBJ1-5 - TRBV4-3 TGCGCCAGCAGCCAAGATTGGGCAGCTAGCAATCAGCCCCAGCATTTT CASSQDWAASNQPQHF
TRBD2 TRBJ2-1 - TRBV7-2 TGTGCCAGCAGCAAGGGACTAGCCCACAATGAGCAGTTCTTC CASSKGLAHNEQFF
- TRBJ2-1 - TRBV12-3/TRBV12-4 TGTGCCAGCAGTGTAGAGTCCTGGGATGAGCAGTTCTTC CASSVESWDEQFF
- TRBJ2-2 once TRBV7-9 TGTGCCAGCGTAGATTTCGACACCGGGGAGCTGTTTTTT CASVDFDTGELFF
TRBD1 TRBJ2-7 - TRBV12-3/TRBV12-4 TGTGCCAGCAGTCGACAGGGCATGGGCGAGCAGTACTTC CASSRQGMGEQYF
- TRBJ2-5 few TRBV10-3 TGTGCCATCAGTGAGGGGGGCTACGTGGAGACCCAGTACTTC CAISEGGYVETQYF
- TRBJ2-1 few TRBV2 TGTGCCAGCAACGAGGGGGTAGCGGTAGGTTACAATGAGCAGTTCTTC CASNEGVAVGYNEQFF
TRBD1 TRBJ2-1 - TRBV10-2 TGCGCCAGCAGAGAAACCGGGACAGGTTTTGCCTACGAGCAGTTCTTC CASRETGTGFAYEQFF
TRBD1 TRBJ2-5 many TRBV6-2/TRBV6-3 TGTGCCAGCAGTTCCGGGACAGGGCAAGAGACCCAGTACTTC CASSSGTGQETQYF
- TRBJ2-5 few TRBV11-3 TGTGCCAGCAGCGGGAGACAGCTATACAATGAGCAGTACTTC CASSGRQLYNEQYF
- TRBJ2-1 - TRBV5-1 TGCGCCAGCAGCTTGTTAGGGGACCCCCGACCGGCAAATGAGCAGTTCTTC CASSLLGDPRPANEQFF
- TRBJ2-3 - TRBV27 TGTGCCAGCTGGGGGGGCACAGATACGCAGTATTTT CASWGGTDTQYF
TRBD2 TRBJ2-7 - TRBV12-3/TRBV12-4 TGTGCCAGCAGTATTAGCGGGAGTAGCTCCTACGAACAGTACTTC CASSISGSSSYEQYF
TRBD2 TRBJ2-7 - TRBV7-2 TGTGCCAGCAGCCGGGGACTAGTAGAGGCCCAGTACTTC CASSRGLVEAQYF
- TRBJ1-5 - TRBV6-2/TRBV6-3 TGTGCCAGCAGTCTACGGGGGGATCGCGCGAGCAATCAGCCCCAGCATTTT CASSLRGDRASNQPQHF
- TRBJ2-7 - TRBV9 TGTGCCAGCAGCGTAGTCGAAGTTGGGCCCCACGAGCAGTACTTC CASSVVEVGPHEQYF